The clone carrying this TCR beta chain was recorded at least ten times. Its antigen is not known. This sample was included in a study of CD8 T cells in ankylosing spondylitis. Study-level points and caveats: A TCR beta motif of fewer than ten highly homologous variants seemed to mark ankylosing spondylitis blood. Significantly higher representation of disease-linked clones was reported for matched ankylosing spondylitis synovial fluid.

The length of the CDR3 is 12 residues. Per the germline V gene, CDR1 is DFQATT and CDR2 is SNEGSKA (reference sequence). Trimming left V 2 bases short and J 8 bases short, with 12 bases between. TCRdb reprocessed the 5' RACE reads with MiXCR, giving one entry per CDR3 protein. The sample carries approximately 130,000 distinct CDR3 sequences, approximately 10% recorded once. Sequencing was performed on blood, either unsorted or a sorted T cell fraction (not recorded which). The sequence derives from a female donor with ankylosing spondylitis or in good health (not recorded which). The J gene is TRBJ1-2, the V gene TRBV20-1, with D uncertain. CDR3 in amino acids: CSARPQLGGYTF. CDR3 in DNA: TGCAGTGCTAGACCACAGTTAGGGGGCTACACCTTC.